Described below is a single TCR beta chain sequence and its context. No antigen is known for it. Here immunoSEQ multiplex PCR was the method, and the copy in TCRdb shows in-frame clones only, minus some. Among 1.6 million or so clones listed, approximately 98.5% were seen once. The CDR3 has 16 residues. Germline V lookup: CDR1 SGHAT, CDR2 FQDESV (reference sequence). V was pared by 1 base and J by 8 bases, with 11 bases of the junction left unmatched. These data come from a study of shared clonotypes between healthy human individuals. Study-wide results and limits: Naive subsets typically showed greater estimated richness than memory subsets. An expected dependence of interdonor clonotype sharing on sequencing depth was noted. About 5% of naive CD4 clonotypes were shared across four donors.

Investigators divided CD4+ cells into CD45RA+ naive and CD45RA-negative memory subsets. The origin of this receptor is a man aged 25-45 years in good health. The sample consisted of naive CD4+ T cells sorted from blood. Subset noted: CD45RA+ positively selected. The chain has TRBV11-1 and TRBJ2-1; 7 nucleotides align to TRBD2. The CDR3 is CASSLGVAGVGYEQFF. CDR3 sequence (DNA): TGTGCCAGCAGCTTAGGTGTGGCGGGAGTAGGGTATGAGCAGTTCTTC.